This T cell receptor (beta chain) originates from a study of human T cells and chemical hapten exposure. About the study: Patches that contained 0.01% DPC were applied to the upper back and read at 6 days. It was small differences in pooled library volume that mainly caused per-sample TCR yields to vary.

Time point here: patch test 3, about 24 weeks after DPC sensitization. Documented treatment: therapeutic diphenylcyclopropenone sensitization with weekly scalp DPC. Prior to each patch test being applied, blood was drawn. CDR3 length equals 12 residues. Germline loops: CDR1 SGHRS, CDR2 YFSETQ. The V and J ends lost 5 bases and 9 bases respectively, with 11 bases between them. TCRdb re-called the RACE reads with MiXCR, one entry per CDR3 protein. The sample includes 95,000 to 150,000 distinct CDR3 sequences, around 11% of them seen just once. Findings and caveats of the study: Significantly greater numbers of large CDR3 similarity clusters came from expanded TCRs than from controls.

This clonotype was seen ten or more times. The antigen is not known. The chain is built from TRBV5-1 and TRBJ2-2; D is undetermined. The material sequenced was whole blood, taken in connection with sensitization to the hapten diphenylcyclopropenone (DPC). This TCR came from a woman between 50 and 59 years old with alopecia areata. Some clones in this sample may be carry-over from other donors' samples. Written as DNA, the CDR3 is TGCGCCAGCAGTTCTCCTTACCGGGAGCTGTTTTTT. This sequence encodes CASSSPYRELFF. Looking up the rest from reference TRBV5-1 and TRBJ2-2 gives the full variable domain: KAGVTQTPRYLIKTRGQQVTLSCSPISGHRSVSWYQQTPGQGLQFLFEYFSETQRNKGNFPGRFSGRQFSNSRSEMNVSTLELGDSALYLCASSSPYRELFFGEGSRLTVL.